The 14 T cell receptor beta chains below were found in one sample sequenced in a study of blood T cell repertoires in COVID-19. Here immunoSEQ multiplex PCR was the method, and the copy in TCRdb shows in-frame clones only, minus some. The data hold about 230,000 clones, with around 88% observed a single time. Sample: PBMCs or T cells enriched from blood (not recorded which). The receptors were gathered from a woman aged 40 to 50 with acute COVID-19.

The V call is TRBV24-1, the J call TRBJ2-5, with TRBD1 as a possible D gene (5 bases). The CDR3 loop spans 16 amino acids. V lost 3 bases to trimming and J lost 9 bases, with 22 bases between them. In germline, CDR1 is KGHDR, CDR2 SFDVKD. CDR3 protein: CATSDQTLGPPLAQYF. As DNA, the CDR3 is TGTGCCACCAGTGATCAAACTTTGGGGCCGCCCTTGGCCCAGTACTTC.

The CDR3 loop reads CASSPSGTASSGNTIYF. The DNA of the CDR3 is TGTGCCAGCTCACCTTCCGGGACAGCTAGCTCTGGAAACACCATATATTTT. V is TRBV18 and J is TRBJ1-3, with 7 bases aligning to TRBD1. CDR3 length equals 17 residues. Germline lookup yields CDR1 KGHSH and CDR2 LQKENI. The junction had 8 bases not matched to a gene; V was cut back by 3 bases and J by 0 bases.

The CDR3 here is CAWSGQSNYGYTF. CDR3 DNA: TGTGCCTGGAGTGGACAGTCTAACTATGGCTACACCTTC. The chain uses TRBV30 and TRBJ1-2; weak D call: TRBD1 (5 bases). The V end lost 1 base, the J end lost 0 bases, and 6 bases lay between the germline ends. The CDR3 covers 13 residues. CDR1 GTSNPN and CDR2 SVGIG come from the germline V gene (reference sequence).

The chain recombines TRBV27 with TRBJ1-4; D is unclear. Germline V gene data show CDR1 as MNHEY and CDR2 as SMNVEV (reference sequence). Trimming took off 2 bases at V and 5 bases at J, with 12 bases between the two ends. This CDR3 region has 15 residues. CDR3 sequence: CASSLATADNEKLFF. DNA for the CDR3: TGTGCCAGCAGTTTAGCAACAGCGGACAATGAAAAACTGTTTTTT.

The chain combines TRBV25-1 with TRBJ1-1; 7 bases map to TRBD1. There are 13 residues in the CDR3. J gave up 10 bases and V 6 bases, and 11 bases lay outside the gene matches. Germline-derived CDR1 and CDR2 are MGHDK and SYGVNS. The CDR3 nucleotides are TGTGCCAGCAGGAGTACAGGGGCGCCGTTAGCTTTCTTT. Its translation: CASRSTGAPLAFF.

CDR3 residues: CASSQDRGPTSGANVLTF. CDR3 sequence (DNA): TGTGCCAGCAGCCAAGACAGGGGCCCCACTTCTGGGGCCAACGTCCTGACTTTC. V gene TRBV5-6 combines with J gene TRBJ2-6; 8 bases are shared with TRBD1. In germline, CDR1 is SGHDT, CDR2 YYEEEE. CDR3 length: 18 amino acids. Trimming took 4 bases from V and 1 from J; bases not matched to a gene: 10.

The gene calls are TRBV5-1 and TRBJ1-1; possible D gene TRBD1, 6 bases. Germline loops: CDR1 SGHRS, CDR2 YFSETQ. V was clipped by 4 bases and J by 1 base, with 17 bases between them. The CDR3 contains 16 residues. The CDR3: CASSPNRGGQNTEAFF. In DNA form, the CDR3 reads TGCGCCAGCAGCCCCAATAGGGGGGGGCAGAACACTGAAGCTTTCTTT. The variable domain in full, with the rest retrieved from reference TRBV5-1 and TRBJ1-1, is KAGVTQTPRYLIKTRGQQVTLSCSPISGHRSVSWYQQTPGQGLQFLFEYFSETQRNKGNFPGRFSGRQFSNSRSEMNVSTLELGDSALYLCASSPNRGGQNTEAFFGQGTRLTVV.

This clone was seen only once. The chain joins TRBV27 to TRBJ2-7, with 8 bases identical to TRBD1. Germline trimming cut 6 bases from V and 3 bases from J; bases unmatched to any gene: 7. The germline V gene has CDR1 MNHEY and CDR2 SMNVEV (reference sequence). The CDR3 loop spans 14 amino acids. The CDR3 here is CASRAGTGDYEQYF. As DNA, the CDR3 is TGTGCCAGCAGGGCCGGGACAGGTGACTACGAGCAGTACTTC.

The chain has TRBV19 and TRBJ2-4, with TRBD2 matching over 13 bases. Germline V CDR1 and CDR2: LNHDA, SQIVND (reference sequence). CDR3 length equals 19 residues. Trimming at V came to 3 bases and at J to 0 bases, leaving 8 bases not matched to a gene. CDR3 coding DNA: TGTGCCAGTAGTATGGGGGACGGACTAGCGGGAGTAGCCAAAAACATTCAGTACTTC. This gives the protein CASSMGDGLAGVAKNIQYF.

This clone was seen once. The CDR3 bases are TGCGCCAGCAGCCCCCAGGGTGGGGGAGGTGAGACCCAGTACTTC. As protein: CASSPQGGGGETQYF. The chain carries TRBV5-1 and TRBJ2-5; weak D call: TRBD2 (6 bases). The CDR3 contains 15 residues. Trimming cost V 4 bases and J 5 bases, with 18 bases left between them. Germline loops: CDR1 SGHRS, CDR2 YFSETQ.

The chain carries TRBV7-9 and TRBJ1-1; 8 bases fit TRBD1. V shed 5 bases, J shed 5 bases, and the junction held 7 bases outside the gene matches. Germline-derived CDR1 and CDR2 are SEHNR and FQNEAQ (reference sequence). CDR3 length: 14 residues. CDR3 protein: CASSPGQGETEAFF. The CDR3, as DNA: TGTGCCAGCAGCCCCGGACAGGGAGAGACTGAAGCTTTCTTT.

This chain links TRBV7-2 with TRBJ1-6; a weak D match, TRBD1 (5 bases). V lost 3 bases and J lost 6, with 15 bases in between. Germline V gene sequence: CDR1 SGHTA, CDR2 FQGNSA. This CDR3 is 16 amino acids long. CDR3 in amino acids: CASSLLRGRTNSPLHF. As DNA, the CDR3 is TGTGCCAGCAGCTTGTTAAGGGGCCGAACTAATTCACCCCTCCACTTT.

The chain recombines TRBV7-2 with TRBJ2-7; D is ambiguous. Deletions cut 2 bases from V and 0 bases from J, with 11 bases between. CDR3 length: 15 residues. Per germline, CDR1 SGHTA and CDR2 FQGNSA. This CDR3 is CASSLRPWSSYEQYF. CDR3 DNA: TGTGCCAGCAGCTTACGACCTTGGAGCTCCTACGAGCAGTACTTC.

This chain joins TRBV10-2 and TRBJ2-1, with D uncertain. Trimming shortened V by 0 bases and J by 4 bases, and 7 bases separated the two germline ends. Germline-derived CDR1 and CDR2 are WSHSY and SAAADI. The CDR3 spans 14 residues. CDR3 residues: CASSESSVYNEQFF. As DNA, the CDR3 is TGCGCCAGCAGTGAGTCGTCGGTATACAATGAGCAGTTCTTC.